This T cell receptor (beta chain) was recorded in a study of cytomegalovirus exposure and HLA in healthy donors. Looking at the study overall: The same platform used for the 666 first-cohort repertoires was also used for the 120 validation repertoires, as a later analysis reported.

Concerning this clone: Its specificity is not known.

The study, taken as a whole, reports: It was confirmed in vitro that three of the CMV-associated chains were specific for CMV antigens. Overall, approximately 180 TCR beta chains were annotated as cytomegalovirus-associated.

Assay: immunoSEQ multiplex PCR; the TCRdb copy retains only in-frame clones and omits some. Among roughly 190,000 clones listed, approximately 85% were seen once. The approximately 120-subject validation cohort, separate from the roughly 700-subject first cohort, included the donors. Trimming at V came to 6 bases and at J to 1 base, leaving 9 bases not matched to a gene. Germline V gene sequence: CDR1 LNHDA, CDR2 SQIVND (reference sequence). This CDR3 has 16 residues. This clonotype was obtained from a woman under 30 in good health and CMV-seronegative. The chain uses TRBV19 and TRBJ1-2; 9 bases are a match to TRBD1. Sequencing used PBMCs. The CDR3 DNA reads TGTGCCAGTAGGGCACAGGGGGCAGGAGGTAACTATGGCTACACCTTC. It specifies CASRAQGAGGNYGYTF.